This entry lists 3 T cell receptor beta chains sequenced from one sample in a study of identical twins. In TCRdb, the 5' RACE reads were re-called with MiXCR into one record per CDR3 protein. The data contain 470,000 or so distinct CDR3 sequences, roughly 26% of them singletons. This sample was also put to use in a study of T cells expressing NK-cell markers.

Sequenced: CD4+ T cells sorted from blood. Receptors were obtained from a woman aged 18-35 years in good health.

The genes are TRBV20-1 and TRBJ2-1; 7 bases align to TRBD1. Germline V gene data show CDR1 as DFQATT and CDR2 as SNEGSKA (reference sequence). The CDR3 runs to 15 residues. Trimming cost V 4 bases and J 8 bases; bases outside gene matches: 14. CDR3 loop: CSANRGEVQGDEQFF. The CDR3, as DNA: TGCAGTGCTAACAGGGGCGAGGTTCAGGGGGATGAGCAGTTCTTC.

This rearrangement joins TRBV11-3 to TRBJ2-1; D may match TRBD1 or TRBD2 (6 bases each). Germline lookup yields CDR1 SGHNT and CDR2 YENEEA. The length of the CDR3 is 17 residues. V was trimmed by 2 bases and J by 4 bases, leaving 18 bases between them. The CDR3 loop reads CASSLFTEGGLYNEQFF. The CDR3 DNA reads as TGTGCCAGCAGCTTATTTACCGAGGGGGGATTGTACAATGAGCAGTTCTTC.

The V and J genes are TRBV5-1 and TRBJ2-7; D gene ambiguous. This CDR3 has 13 residues. Looked up from germline, CDR1 is SGHRS and CDR2 is YFSETQ. With 2 bases removed from V and 5 bases from J, the gap between germline ends came to 11 bases. The CDR3 sequence is CASSFSPADEQYF. CDR3 DNA: TGCGCCAGCAGCTTCTCCCCCGCCGACGAGCAGTACTTC.